The 23 T cell receptor beta chains presented below share a single source sample, sequenced in a study of OX40 agonist ivuxolimab in advanced cancers. The protocol was immunoSEQ multiplex PCR, while the TCRdb copy is restricted to in-frame clones and leaves out a portion. The table has 75,000 to 100,000 clones, just over 85% seen once; the top ten hold around 2%. The sample was CD4+ or CD8+ T cells sorted from blood, taken in a trial of the OX40 agonist ivuxolimab. Source of these receptors: an adult with an advanced solid tumor such as melanoma, head and neck, liver or kidney cancer.

This chain links TRBV6-5 with TRBJ2-7; 10 positions agree with TRBD1. The J segment lost 0 bases and the V segment lost 5 bases, leaving 4 bases of the junction unmatched. The CDR3 spans 15 residues. Germline loops: CDR1 MNHEY, CDR2 SVGAGI. The CDR3 spells CASSIRDRGSYEQYF. As DNA, the CDR3 is TGTGCCAGCAGTATCCGGGACAGGGGCTCCTACGAGCAGTACTTC.

This clone showed up just a few times. The chain links TRBV19 to TRBJ2-2; 8 nucleotides agree with TRBD1. With V trimmed by 5 bases and J by 0 bases, 8 bases remained unmatched. The CDR3 length is 17 residues. The germline V gene encodes CDR1 LNHDA and CDR2 SQIVND (reference sequence). In DNA form, the CDR3 reads TGTGCCAGTAGTTTCAGACAGGGGACGACGAACACCGGGGAGCTGTTTTTT. Protein: CASSFRQGTTNTGELFF.

The chain employs TRBV7-3 and TRBJ2-3, with no clear D. This CDR3 contains 15 residues. The germline V gene has CDR1 SGHTA and CDR2 FQGTGA. V was cut by 0 bases and J by 2 bases, with 9 bases left in between. CDR3 coding DNA: TGTGCCAGCAGCTTAACCTCAGTTAACACAGATACGCAGTATTTT. It translates to CASSLTSVNTDTQYF. Full variable domain (outside the CDR3, taken from reference TRBV7-3 and TRBJ2-3): GAGVSQTPSNKVTEKGKYVELRCDPISGHTALYWYRQSLGQGPEFLIYFQGTGAADDSGLPNDRFFAVRPEGSVSTLKIQRTERGDSAVYLCASSLTSVNTDTQYFGPGTRLTVL.

This clone was counted a single time. This chain joins TRBV4-1 and TRBJ1-6; D gene uncertain. The CDR3 length is 13 residues. V gave up 0 bases and J gave up 7 bases, with 4 bases separating them. The germline V gene encodes CDR1 MGHRA and CDR2 YSYEKL. Written as DNA, the CDR3 is TGCGCCAGCAGCCAAGATTGGAATTCACCCCTCCACTTT. Protein sequence: CASSQDWNSPLHF.

The chain recombines TRBV19 with TRBJ2-5; 14 nucleotides match TRBD2. Trimming cost V 5 bases and J 3 bases; bases outside gene matches: 8. The CDR3 is 17 residues long. Germline values: CDR1 LNHDA, CDR2 SQIVND (reference sequence). CDR3 residues: CASSVPGTSGSKETQYF. The CDR3 nucleotides read TGTGCCAGTAGTGTGCCCGGGACTAGCGGGAGTAAAGAGACCCAGTACTTC.

The rearrangement joins TRBV5-1 to TRBJ2-2, with 9 bases fitting TRBD1. The ends lost 4 bases at V and 3 bases at J; junction bases unmatched: 7. The germline gives CDR1 SGHRS, CDR2 YFSETQ. This CDR3 is built from 16 residues. The CDR3 here is CASSPYRGRDTGELFF. The CDR3 DNA reads as TGCGCCAGCAGCCCATACAGGGGGCGGGACACCGGGGAGCTGTTTTTT.

J is TRBJ2-1 and V is TRBV27, with TRBD2 matching over 14 bases. CDR3 size: 14 residues. V dropped 5 bases and J dropped 7; count of bases not matched to a gene: 1. Germline CDR1 reads MNHEY; CDR2 reads SMNVEV (reference sequence). In DNA, the CDR3 is TGTGCCAGCAGTGGGACTAGCGGGAGAAATGAGCAGTTCTTC. Translation gives CASSGTSGRNEQFF.

This chain links TRBV6-1 with TRBJ2-7, with a possible D match to TRBD1 (6 bases). The V gene lost 7 bases and the J gene lost 6 bases, with 16 bases spanning the gap. CDR3 length: 13 residues. Germline V gene sequence: CDR1 MNHNS, CDR2 SASEGT. In nucleotides, the CDR3 is TGTGCCAGCACCCCGAGACAGGACGGCGAGCAGTACTTC. The encoded protein is CASTPRQDGEQYF.

This clone was found once. The chain employs TRBV27 and TRBJ2-7, with 8 bases identical to TRBD2. There are 16 residues in the CDR3. Germline trimming cut 6 bases from V and 4 bases from J; bases unmatched to any gene: 14. Germline CDR1 is MNHEY and CDR2 is SMNVEV (reference sequence). CDR3 loop: CASRPAGAARWYEQYF. The CDR3, as DNA: TGTGCCAGCAGACCAGCGGGAGCCGCCCGGTGGTACGAGCAGTACTTC.

The chain joins TRBV7-9 to TRBJ1-1; D unclear. This CDR3 comprises 14 residues. Deletions cut 3 bases from V and 3 bases from J, with 11 bases between. Germline V gene sequence: CDR1 SEHNR, CDR2 FQNEAQ (reference sequence). The CDR3: CASSLRSGDTEAFF. The DNA of the CDR3 is TGTGCCAGCAGCTTGAGGTCCGGAGACACTGAAGCTTTCTTT.

CDR3 nucleotide sequence: TGTGCCAGCAGCTCTAGCGGGACCGCGGGGAATGAGCAGTTCTTC. Translated, it gives CASSSSGTAGNEQFF. The chain combines TRBV7-3 with TRBJ2-1, with 9 bases matching TRBD2. This CDR3 has 15 amino acids. Germline trimming cut 4 bases from V and 7 bases from J; bases unmatched to any gene: 8. CDR1 is SGHTA, CDR2 FQGTGA, per germline.

This chain's CDR3 is CASSNRGTSGSGGSYNEQFF. The CDR3 nucleotides are TGTGCCAGCAGCAACCGAGGGACTAGCGGGAGTGGGGGCTCCTACAATGAGCAGTTCTTC. V gene TRBV21-1 combines with J gene TRBJ2-1; whether TRBD2, the table's D call, matches the DNA was not checked. TRBV21-1 is classified as a pseudogene. The CDR3 consists of 20 residues.

Here the CDR3 DNA reads TGTGCCAGCACCCCATCGACTAGCGGGAGAGGAAGGTGGGGGAATGAGCAGTTCTTC. As protein: CASTPSTSGRGRWGNEQFF. This chain joins TRBV28 and TRBJ2-1; 12 nucleotides match TRBD2. This CDR3 spans 19 amino acids. Germline CDR1 reads MDHEN; CDR2 reads SYDVKM. After removal of 7 bases from V and 7 bases from J, the junction contained 20 bases not matched to a gene.

V usage is TRBV5-1 and J usage is TRBJ1-1; D not resolved. CDR1 and CDR2 (germline): SGHRS, YFSETQ. CDR3 length: 16 amino acids. V was cut by 4 bases and J by 1 base, with 17 bases left in between. The CDR3 sequence is CASSVDVWISNTEAFF. The DNA of the CDR3 is TGCGCCAGCAGCGTTGACGTATGGATTTCGAACACTGAAGCTTTCTTT.

This chain links TRBV15 with TRBJ1-4, with D possibly matching TRBD1 (5 bases). CDR1 and CDR2 from the germline V gene are LNHNV and YYDKDF (reference sequence). The germline V and J ends were trimmed by 0 bases and 5 bases, with 10 bases remaining between them. The CDR3 extends over 15 amino acids. The CDR3 here is CATSRDQGPNEKLFF. CDR3 nucleotide sequence: TGTGCCACCAGCAGAGATCAGGGCCCGAATGAAAAACTGTTTTTT.

This clone occurred a few times. The rearrangement links TRBV7-6 to TRBJ2-1; TRBD2 is a possible D gene (5 bases). This CDR3 has 16 amino acids. CDR1 SGHVS and CDR2 FNYEAQ come from the germline V gene. Trimming took 5 bases from V and 0 from J, leaving 14 bases between them. The CDR3 spells CASSPSGPSSYNEQFF. CDR3 in DNA: TGTGCCAGCAGCCCAAGCGGTCCTAGCTCCTACAATGAGCAGTTCTTC.

The chain is built from TRBV28 and TRBJ2-1; D uncertain. The CDR3 totals 13 residues. Germline V gives CDR1 MDHEN, CDR2 SYDVKM. Trimming stripped 1 base from V and 3 bases from J, with 4 bases between. The CDR3 here is CASSLFNYNEQFF. Written as DNA, the CDR3 is TGTGCCAGCAGTTTATTTAACTACAATGAGCAGTTCTTC. Full variable domain (missing parts from reference TRBV28 and TRBJ2-1): DVKVTQSSRYLVKRTGEKVFLECVQDMDHENMFWYRQDPGLGLRLIYFSYDVKMKEKGDIPEGYSVSREKKERFSLILESASTNQTSMYLCASSLFNYNEQFFGPGTRLTVL.

The rearrangement joins TRBV18 to TRBJ1-2; TRBD1 agrees at 7 bases. Losses at the gene ends were 4 bases for V and 8 bases for J; bases not matched to a gene: 7. Germline CDR1 KGHSH, CDR2 LQKENI. The CDR3 length is 13 residues. The CDR3 sequence is CASSLEQGRGYTF. DNA for the CDR3: TGTGCCAGCTCACTCGAACAGGGGAGAGGCTACACCTTC.

The J gene is TRBJ2-3, the V gene TRBV29-1; D possibly matches TRBD1 or TRBD2 (5 bases each). CDR3 length: 13 residues. Germline V CDR1 and CDR2: SQVTM, ANQGSEA. The germline V and J ends were trimmed by 4 bases and 1 base, with 9 bases remaining between them. The CDR3 sequence: CSVGLGGTDTQYF. The CDR3 DNA follows: TGCAGCGTTGGACTGGGGGGCACAGATACGCAGTATTTT.

V and J are TRBV6-1 and TRBJ1-6; D unclear. CDR1 is MNHNS and CDR2 is SASEGT in the germline V gene. The ends were cut back, 1 base at V and 6 bases at J, with 16 bases in the middle. This CDR3 contains 17 residues. The CDR3 protein is CASSEGVLSAFNSPLHF. The CDR3 DNA follows: TGTGCCAGCAGTGAAGGAGTTTTGTCAGCCTTTAATTCACCCCTCCACTTT.

This chain links TRBV2 with TRBJ2-1; TRBD1 or TRBD2 may be the D gene (5 bases each). Germline-derived CDR1 and CDR2 are SNHLY and FYNNEI. The V and J ends lost 7 bases and 9 bases respectively, with 16 bases between them. CDR3 length equals 13 residues. CDR3 region: CASNRDPLTEQFF. DNA for the CDR3: TGTGCCAGCAATCGGGACCCCCTGACTGAGCAGTTCTTC.

V is TRBV30 and J is TRBJ2-3; the match to TRBD2 covers 10 bases. Per the germline V gene, CDR1 is GTSNPN and CDR2 is SVGIG (reference sequence). This CDR3 contains 13 residues. The ends lost 4 bases at V and 5 bases at J; junction bases unmatched: 3. In DNA form, the CDR3 reads TGTGCCTGGACTAGCGGGAGAGGAGATACGCAGTATTTT. This encodes CAWTSGRGDTQYF. Complete variable domain (other parts from reference TRBV30 and TRBJ2-3): SQTIHQWPATLVQPVGSPLSLECTVEGTSNPNLYWYRQAAGRGLQLLFYSVGIGQISSEVPQNLSASRPQDRQFILSSKKLLLSDSGFYLCAWTSGRGDTQYFGPGTRLTVL.

The chain recombines TRBV6-1 with TRBJ2-7; TRBD1 aligns across 7 bases. Looked up from germline, CDR1 is MNHNS and CDR2 is SASEGT. The CDR3 totals 14 residues. V dropped 7 bases and J dropped 2; count of bases not matched to a gene: 8. Here the CDR3 DNA reads TGTGCCAGCAACACAGGGGATGTTACCTACGAGCAGTACTTC. Its translation: CASNTGDVTYEQYF.